Shown below are 10 T cell receptor beta chains from a single sample sequenced in a study of identical twins. TCRdb independently ran MiXCR on the 5' RACE reads; one entry per CDR3 protein. The sample consists of some 790,000 distinct CDR3 sequences, roughly 18% of them appearing once. The sample also formed part of further work on T cells expressing NK-cell markers.

Material for sequencing was PBMCs. These receptors all stem from a woman between 18 and 29 years old in good health.

The genes are TRBV10-3 and TRBJ2-3; D remains ambiguous. CDR1 ENHRY and CDR2 SYGVKD come from the germline V gene. The CDR3 is 11 residues long. Trimming pared 8 bases from V and 4 bases from J, leaving 7 bases between. The CDR3 DNA reads TGTGCCATCGGAGCCGCAGATACGCAGTATTTT. Encoded protein: CAIGAADTQYF.

The CDR3 sequence is CASRAGLADGGTDTQYF. The DNA for the CDR3 is TGTGCCAGCAGAGCGGGACTAGCGGACGGCGGCACAGATACGCAGTATTTT. The V call is TRBV12-3 or TRBV12-4, the J call TRBJ2-3, with 11 bases fitting TRBD2. V was clipped by 6 bases and J by 1 base; unmatched bases: 9. The CDR3 sequence is 17 residues long.

The chain joins TRBV11-3 to TRBJ2-3, with 9 bases that match TRBD1. CDR1 is SGHNT, CDR2 YENEEA, per germline. This CDR3 has 17 amino acids. Trimming took 3 bases from V and 2 from J; bases not matched to a gene: 9. The CDR3 coding sequence is TGTGCCAGCAGCTTCCGGACAGGGGCGATCTCCACAGATACGCAGTATTTT. Translating gives CASSFRTGAISTDTQYF. The variable domain in full, completed from reference TRBV11-3 and TRBJ2-3, reads EAGVVQSPRYKIIEKKQPVAFWCNPISGHNTLYWYLQNLGQGPELLIRYENEEAVDDSQLPKDRFSAERLKGVDSTLKIQPAELGDSAVYLCASSFRTGAISTDTQYFGPGTRLTVL.

The chain couples TRBV15 to TRBJ2-2; D perhaps matches TRBD2 (5 bases). The CDR3 loop spans 13 amino acids. The germline V gene has CDR1 LNHNV and CDR2 YYDKDF (reference sequence). V lost 4 bases, J lost 6 bases, and 9 bases lay in between. CDR3 sequence reads: CATSNYGAGELFF. CDR3 DNA: TGTGCCACCAGCAATTACGGGGCCGGGGAGCTGTTTTTT.

This clonotype appeared a few times. The V call is TRBV5-1, the J call TRBJ2-1; the D call may be TRBD1 or TRBD2 (5 bases each). Germline lookup yields CDR1 SGHRS and CDR2 YFSETQ. This CDR3 is built from 16 residues. V was shortened by 4 bases and J by 4 bases, with 18 bases between the two germline ends. CDR3 coding DNA: TGCGCCAGCAGCCGAGGATGGGGGATTGGGTACAATGAGCAGTTCTTC. It encodes CASSRGWGIGYNEQFF. The full variable domain, with the rest looked up from reference TRBV5-1 and TRBJ2-1, is KAGVTQTPRYLIKTRGQQVTLSCSPISGHRSVSWYQQTPGQGLQFLFEYFSETQRNKGNFPGRFSGRQFSNSRSEMNVSTLELGDSALYLCASSRGWGIGYNEQFFGPGTRLTVL.

There are a few counts of this clonotype. The chain is built from TRBV12-3 or TRBV12-4 and TRBJ2-1, with D perhaps matching TRBD1 (6 bases). V shed 3 bases and J shed 3 bases, with 18 bases lying between them. CDR3 length equals 17 residues. The CDR3 protein is CASSFSLGTNNYNEQFF. CDR3 coding DNA: TGTGCCAGCAGTTTTTCCCTTGGGACAAATAACTACAATGAGCAGTTCTTC.

This clonotype was found a few times. The V and J genes are TRBV5-6 and TRBJ2-1; the D gene is possibly TRBD2 (5 bases). Germline CDR1 SGHDT, CDR2 YYEEEE. Trimming left V 4 bases short and J 0 bases short, with 14 bases between. CDR3 size: 16 residues. The CDR3 DNA sequence: TGTGCCAGCAGCCCTGGTAGGGAGAGCTCCTACAATGAGCAGTTCTTC. Protein product: CASSPGRESSYNEQFF. Variable domain in full (rest from reference TRBV5-6 and TRBJ2-1): DAGVTQSPTHLIKTRGQQVTLRCSPKSGHDTVSWYQQALGQGPQFIFQYYEEEERQRGNFPDRFSGHQFPNYSSELNVNALLLGDSALYLCASSPGRESSYNEQFFGPGTRLTVL.

This clonotype has a handful of counts. This rearrangement joins TRBV20-1 to TRBJ2-1; the match to TRBD2 covers 13 bases. Trimming cost V 5 bases and J 3 bases; bases outside gene matches: 4. The CDR3 spans 15 residues. Germline values: CDR1 DFQATT, CDR2 SNEGSKA (reference sequence). The CDR3 DNA reads as TGCAGTGCTGCCGGGACTAGCGGGAACTACAATGAGCAGTTCTTC. Translation gives CSAAGTSGNYNEQFF.

Concerning this clonotype itself: In this CDR3 the conserved last residue, phenylalanine or tryptophan, is missing, so a read error is likely. The J gene is TRBJ2-3, the V gene TRBV7-2; D unclear. The CDR3 covers 15 residues. Trimming removed 7 bases at V and 4 bases at J, with 18 bases between. Per germline, CDR1 SGHTA and CDR2 FQGNSA. The CDR3, as DNA: TGTGCCAGCACCGCCCCCTATATCTCCCCAGATACGCAGTATCTT. Protein: CASTAPYISPDTQYL.

The V and J genes are TRBV20-1 and TRBJ2-2; 11 nucleotides agree with TRBD2. CDR3 length equals 17 residues. The trim removed 5 bases at V and 1 base at J, leaving 9 bases unmatched. Looked up from germline, CDR1 is DFQATT and CDR2 is SNEGSKA (reference sequence). CDR3 sequence: CSAGGTSGQLNTGELFF. CDR3 in DNA: TGCAGTGCTGGCGGGACTAGCGGACAACTGAACACCGGGGAGCTGTTTTTT.